A selection of T cell receptor beta chains follows, all from one sample in a study of OX40 agonist ivuxolimab in advanced cancers. Assay: immunoSEQ multiplex PCR; the TCRdb copy retains only in-frame clones and omits some. The sample holds 96,000 or so clones, around 80% seen once. The specimen was CD4+ or CD8+ T cells sorted from blood, collected in a trial of the OX40 agonist ivuxolimab. Receptors were obtained from an adult with an advanced solid tumor such as melanoma, head and neck, liver or kidney cancer. CDR3s include the opening cysteine and the closing phenylalanine or tryptophan. The D gene is left open where the match is weak. Where a row states a size, it is once, few, many or the class of an expanded clone; other rows omit it.

.	TRBJ2-7	TRBV5-1	TRBD1	CASSPPRGFPYEQYF	TGCGCCAGCAGCCCTCCCAGGGGGTTTCCCTACGAGCAGTACTTC
.	TRBJ1-2	TRBV18	.	CASDARSGGYTF	TGTGCCAGCGACGCCAGATCTGGCGGCTACACCTTC
.	TRBJ1-3	TRBV6-6	.	CASRLLDGARNTIYF	TGTGCCAGCAGACTCCTCGACGGGGCACGAAACACCATATATTTT
.	TRBJ2-3	TRBV7-3	.	CASSFRGTDTQYF	TGTGCCAGCAGCTTCCGGGGAACAGATACGCAGTATTTT
.	TRBJ2-5	TRBV9	TRBD1	CASSERGQGRETQYF	TGTGCCAGCAGCGAGAGGGGACAGGGGCGGGAGACCCAGTACTTC
.	TRBJ2-7	TRBV5-1	.	CASSSLQGNEQYF	TGCGCCAGCAGCTCTCTACAGGGAAACGAGCAGTACTTC
.	TRBJ2-7	TRBV4-2	.	CASSQPGRAEQYF	TGTGCCAGCAGCCAACCGGGGCGGGCCGAGCAGTACTTC
.	TRBJ2-7	TRBV6-1	.	CASSEAETASHEQYF	TGTGCCAGCAGTGAAGCAGAGACAGCAAGCCACGAGCAGTACTTC
.	TRBJ2-2	TRBV10-1	TRBD1	CASSESHRGRGTGELFF	TGCGCCAGCAGTGAGTCCCACAGGGGGCGCGGGACCGGGGAGCTGTTTTTT
.	TRBJ2-7	TRBV6-6	.	CASSYMGTGASYEQYF	TGTGCCAGCAGTTACATGGGGACGGGAGCCTCCTACGAGCAGTACTTC
.	TRBJ1-2	TRBV21-1	.	CASSTPPQGRDFYGYTF	TGTGCCAGCAGCACCCCGCCACAGGGACGGGATTTCTATGGCTACACCTTC
.	TRBJ1-2	TRBV7-9	.	CASSLAVEGPGYGYTF	TGTGCCAGCAGCTTAGCGGTAGAGGGGCCTGGCTATGGCTACACCTTC
.	TRBJ1-1	TRBV20-1	.	CSAGRNTEAFF	TGCAGTGCTGGAAGGAACACTGAAGCTTTCTTT
.	TRBJ1-5	TRBV6-1	TRBD1	CASSEGTGGSGMGQPQHF	TGTGCCAGCAGTGAAGGGACAGGGGGAAGTGGTATGGGTCAGCCCCAGCATTTT
many	TRBJ2-1	TRBV2	TRBD1	CASGRETGANNEQFF	TGTGCCAGCGGCCGGGAGACAGGGGCGAACAATGAGCAGTTCTTC
few	TRBJ1-6	TRBV21-1	.	CASSKGATGGGNSPLHF	TGTGCCAGCAGCAAAGGGGCCACAGGGGGTGGTAATTCACCCCTCCACTTT
.	TRBJ1-2	TRBV30	.	CAWTRTDYGYTF	TGTGCCTGGACCCGGACTGATTATGGCTACACCTTC
.	TRBJ2-1	TRBV29-1	.	CSALGTLIQFF	TGCAGCGCCTTGGGCACCCTAATCCAGTTCTTC
.	TRBJ2-5	TRBV5-6	.	CASSLPTVQETQYF	TGTGCCAGCAGCTTGCCGACAGTCCAAGAGACCCAGTACTTC
.	TRBJ1-5	TRBV10-3	.	CASRLTGSNQPQHF	TGTGCCAGCAGGCTTACAGGGAGCAATCAGCCCCAGCATTTT
.	TRBJ1-5	TRBV19	TRBD1	CASSTGVHKPQHF	TGTGCCAGTAGCACAGGGGTTCATAAGCCCCAGCATTTT
.	TRBJ2-3	TRBV10-3	.	CAINPRLLDTQYF	TGTGCCATCAACCCTAGACTCCTAGATACGCAGTATTTT
.	TRBJ1-1	TRBV7-8	.	CASSLAGILGAFF	TGTGCCAGCAGCTTAGCGGGGATATTGGGGGCTTTCTTT
.	TRBJ2-5	TRBV5-6	.	CASSTLTGQETQYF	TGTGCCAGCAGCACCTTGACAGGACAAGAGACCCAGTACTTC
.	TRBJ2-7	TRBV27	TRBD1	CASRTGGFYEQYF	TGTGCCAGCAGGACAGGGGGCTTTTACGAGCAGTACTTC
.	TRBJ2-1	TRBV27	TRBD2	CASSLGLAGNNEQFF	TGTGCCAGCAGTTTAGGACTAGCGGGAAACAATGAGCAGTTCTTC
.	TRBJ1-2	TRBV7-9	TRBD1	CASSLGGQSSLWGYTF	TGTGCCAGCAGCTTAGGGGGACAGTCGTCTTTGTGGGGCTACACCTTC
.	TRBJ2-7	TRBV6-5	.	CASSYSGEFEQYF	TGTGCCAGCAGTTACTCCGGGGAGTTCGAGCAGTACTTC
once	TRBJ2-7	TRBV5-1	.	CASSGGNPYEQYF	TGCGCCAGCAGCGGGGGAAATCCCTACGAGCAGTACTTC
.	TRBJ2-1	TRBV7-2	.	CASSYQGGAAGYNEQFF	TGTGCCAGCAGCTACCAGGGGGGGGCAGCGGGATACAATGAGCAGTTCTTC
.	TRBJ1-4	TRBV6-1	TRBD1	CASRYAGTGGEKLFF	TGTGCCAGCAGATACGCCGGGACAGGGGGCGAAAAACTGTTTTTT
.	TRBJ2-3	TRBV7-8	.	CASSLSGADTQYF	TGTGCCAGCAGCTTATCGGGGGCAGATACGCAGTATTTT
.	TRBJ2-3	TRBV9	TRBD2	CASSPSPLRGNTQYF	TGTGCCAGCAGCCCGAGCCCCTTGCGGGGGAATACGCAGTATTTT
.	TRBJ2-3	TRBV5-1	.	CASSFTGRTDTQYF	TGCGCCAGCAGCTTTACGGGGCGCACAGATACGCAGTATTTT
once	TRBJ2-3	TRBV9	.	CASSVDNYPDTQYF	TGTGCCAGCAGCGTAGACAACTACCCAGATACGCAGTATTTT
.	TRBJ1-5	TRBV11-1	.	CASSLEGGQPQHF	TGTGCCAGCAGCTTAGAGGGAGGGCAGCCCCAGCATTTT
.	TRBJ1-3	TRBV18	.	CASSPTKTGSGNTIYF	TGTGCCAGCTCACCGACGAAGACGGGCAGCGGAAACACCATATATTTT
.	TRBJ2-5	TRBV5-6	.	CASSQPSSGQYF	TGTGCCAGCAGCCAGCCCTCTTCCGGGCAGTACTTC